This T cell receptor beta chain was obtained from a study of blood T cell repertoires in COVID-19. About the research overall: Whether acute or convalescent, the COVID-19 samples came from the United States, Italy and Spain. T cells, B-cell-depleted T cells, or PBMCs supplied cDNA or gDNA.

TCRdb's table, derived via immunoSEQ multiplex PCR, lists solely in-frame clones and lacks some. The table has 250,000 to 350,000 clones, approximately 88% seen once; the top ten hold more than 1.1%. The germline V gene has CDR1 MDHEN and CDR2 SYDVKM. V dropped 5 bases and J dropped 5 bases, with 12 bases sitting between them. The length of the CDR3 is 13 residues. The V and J genes are TRBV28 and TRBJ2-5, with D perhaps TRBD1 (6 bases). This receptor was taken from a human donor with COVID-19, enrolled during active disease. The donor label of this sample is uncertain. Source material: peripheral blood. CDR3 loop: CASSRDKWETQYF. CDR3 nucleotides: TGTGCCAGCAGTCGGGACAAATGGGAGACCCAGTACTTC.